The 18 T cell receptor beta chains given below trace back to one sample, sequenced in a study of blood T cell repertoires in COVID-19. This table comes from immunoSEQ multiplex PCR, and its TCRdb copy is limited to in-frame clones, with some not included. There are over 450,000 clones in the sample; roughly 89% occur only once, and about 8.2% lies in the top ten. Sequencing input: peripheral blood. These receptors were collected from a woman between 50 and 59 years old with COVID-19, enrolled during active disease.

V is TRBV6-6 and J is TRBJ2-5; 10 bases map to TRBD1. Germline V CDR1 and CDR2: MNHNY, SVGAGI (reference sequence). V was pared by 5 bases and J by 4 bases, with 1 base of the junction left unmatched. CDR3 size: 13 residues. Here the CDR3 reads CASSRTGGETQYF. The CDR3 nucleotides read TGTGCCAGCAGTCGGACAGGGGGAGAGACCCAGTACTTC.

The chain has TRBV18 and TRBJ2-1, with 10 positions matching TRBD1. The trim removed 2 bases at V and 9 bases at J, leaving 10 bases unmatched. The length of the CDR3 is 16 residues. In germline, CDR1 is KGHSH, CDR2 LQKENI. CDR3 DNA sequence: TGTGCCAGCTCACCAATGGGACAGGGGATAGCGGGTGAGCAGTTCTTC. Translated: CASSPMGQGIAGEQFF.

The chain carries TRBV6-1 and TRBJ1-1; TRBD1 matches at 8 bases. With 0 bases clipped from V and 4 bases from J, the junction kept 4 bases outside the gene matches. Germline values: CDR1 MNHNS, CDR2 SASEGT. The CDR3 has 15 residues. The CDR3: CASSEAPGGGTEAFF. For the CDR3, the DNA is TGTGCCAGCAGTGAAGCTCCAGGGGGCGGCACTGAAGCTTTCTTT.

The V gene is TRBV6-4, the J gene TRBJ2-3; weak D call: TRBD1 (6 bases). The CDR3 covers 15 residues. V was trimmed by 9 bases and J by 6 bases, leaving 22 bases between them. Germline loops: CDR1 MRHNA, CDR2 SNTAGT. Written as DNA, the CDR3 is TGTGCCAGACACAAACAGGGCCGACGGTCGGATACGCAGTATTTT. This gives the protein CARHKQGRRSDTQYF.

The chain couples TRBV5-1 to TRBJ2-1; TRBD2 matches at 8 bases. With V trimmed by 5 bases and J by 7 bases, 5 bases remained unmatched. Per germline, CDR1 SGHRS and CDR2 YFSETQ. This CDR3 is 13 amino acids long. The DNA for the CDR3 is TGCGCCAGCAGACCCGGGGGGGCGAATGAGCAGTTCTTC. Translation gives CASRPGGANEQFF.

The chain has TRBV7-8 and TRBJ1-1; no definite D call. V was pared by 3 bases and J by 11 bases, with 19 bases between. The CDR3 contains 14 residues. Germline V lookup: CDR1 SGHVS, CDR2 FQNEAQ. The CDR3 region has the DNA TGTGCCAGCAGCTTGCTAGCCTACACCACGTGGGCTTTCTTT. Protein: CASSLLAYTTWAFF.

This chain connects TRBV4-1 to TRBJ2-7, with TRBD2 matching over 9 bases. The CDR3 runs to 15 residues. From germline, CDR1 is MGHRA and CDR2 YSYEKL. Trimming at V came to 2 bases and at J to 0 bases, leaving 2 bases not matched to a gene. This CDR3 reads CASSQSSGDSYEQYF. CDR3 nucleotide sequence: TGCGCCAGCAGCCAATCTAGCGGGGACTCCTACGAGCAGTACTTC.

The chain carries TRBV2 and TRBJ1-3, with TRBD1 identical over 9 bases. The CDR3 sequence is 14 residues long. The germline V gene has CDR1 SNHLY and CDR2 FYNNEI. V was pared by 8 bases and J by 8 bases, with 10 bases of the junction left unmatched. DNA of the CDR3: TGTGCCAGCTCCTCACAGGGGGCTAAGGACACCATATATTTT. Translated: CASSSQGAKDTIYF.

The chain couples TRBV7-9 to TRBJ1-2; D perhaps matches TRBD1 (6 bases). V was pared by 5 bases and J by 7 bases, with 14 bases between. This CDR3 contains 13 residues. Germline loops: CDR1 SEHNR, CDR2 FQNEAQ (reference sequence). The CDR3 protein is CASSPPTGGGYTF. CDR3 DNA: TGTGCCAGCAGCCCACCGACAGGAGGTGGCTACACCTTC.

The rearrangement uses TRBV10-3 and TRBJ1-2; D not resolved. The CDR3 covers 16 residues. The V gene lost 3 bases and the J gene lost 3 bases, with 17 bases spanning the gap. Germline loops: CDR1 ENHRY, CDR2 SYGVKD. The CDR3 protein is CAISDFRGVGDYGYTF. The CDR3 bases are TGTGCCATCAGTGATTTCCGCGGGGTGGGCGACTATGGCTACACCTTC.

The rearrangement links TRBV5-6 to TRBJ1-2, with TRBD1 matching over 7 bases. V trimming: 2 bases; J trimming: 7 bases; junction bases outside the gene matches: 11. The CDR3 loop spans 15 amino acids. Germline V gene sequence: CDR1 SGHDT, CDR2 YYEEEE. CDR3 bases: TGTGCCAGCAGCTTCTGGGACAGCCCAAGTGGTGGCTACACCTTC. It translates to CASSFWDSPSGGYTF.

This clone was seen a handful of times. The chain recombines TRBV5-6 with TRBJ2-3; 7 positions match TRBD1. In germline, CDR1 is SGHDT, CDR2 YYEEEE. CDR3 length equals 16 residues. V shed 4 bases, J shed 7 bases, and the junction held 15 bases outside the gene matches. DNA for the CDR3: TGTGCCAGCAGCCAGGAAGGGACAGCTGGAAGGAATACGCAGTATTTT. Translated, it gives CASSQEGTAGRNTQYF.

The chain combines TRBV5-1 with TRBJ2-2; D might be TRBD2 (6 bases). This CDR3 comprises 14 residues. Trimming stripped 4 bases from V and 6 bases from J, with 13 bases between. In germline, CDR1 is SGHRS, CDR2 YFSETQ. The CDR3 region is CASSPGLRPGELFF. The CDR3 nucleotides read TGCGCCAGCAGCCCGGGACTTCGGCCCGGGGAGCTGTTTTTT.

This clone has a handful of counts. V usage is TRBV6-5 and J usage is TRBJ1-1; D gene uncertain. Trimming cost V 6 bases and J 3 bases, with 14 bases left between them. Germline V gene lookup returns CDR1 MNHEY and CDR2 SVGAGI. This CDR3 comprises 14 residues. The CDR3 nucleotides read TGTGCCAGCAGGCCTATAGGAGGGTACACTGAAGCTTTCTTT. Its protein is CASRPIGGYTEAFF.

The rearrangement uses TRBV4-1 and TRBJ1-2; D unresolved. V lost 4 bases and J 4 bases, leaving 13 bases between the germline ends. CDR1 and CDR2 (germline): MGHRA, YSYEKL. The CDR3 totals 14 residues. CDR3 sequence: CASSLPDIRYGYTF. The CDR3 nucleotides read TGCGCCAGCAGCCTCCCCGACATTCGCTATGGCTACACCTTC.

This clone was counted between two and nine times. CDR3 sequence reads: CASSVTGDEQFF. In DNA, the CDR3 is TGTGCCAGCAGCGTGACAGGCGATGAGCAGTTCTTC. The V and J genes are TRBV9 and TRBJ2-1, with D maybe TRBD1 (6 bases). V was pared by 2 bases and J by 8 bases, with 8 bases between. Looked up from germline, CDR1 is SGDLS and CDR2 is YYNGEE. This CDR3 contains 12 residues.

The rearrangement joins TRBV5-8 to TRBJ2-1; 11 bases agree with TRBD2. V lost 7 bases to trimming and J lost 4 bases; unmatched junction nucleotides: 7. The CDR3 has 15 amino acids. Germline V lookup: CDR1 SGHTS, CDR2 YDEGEE. The CDR3 here is CASSSGTSGYNEQFF. The CDR3 DNA sequence: TGTGCCAGCTCATCCGGGACTAGCGGTTACAATGAGCAGTTCTTC.

This chain links TRBV4-1 with TRBJ1-1, with 9 positions matching TRBD1. CDR3 size: 14 residues. Germline V gene sequence: CDR1 MGHRA, CDR2 YSYEKL. V gave up 1 base and J gave up 6 bases; unmatched junction bases: 3. CDR3 coding DNA: TGCGCCAGCAGCCAAGGGGACAGGGTAGCTGAAGCTTTCTTT. Its translation: CASSQGDRVAEAFF.